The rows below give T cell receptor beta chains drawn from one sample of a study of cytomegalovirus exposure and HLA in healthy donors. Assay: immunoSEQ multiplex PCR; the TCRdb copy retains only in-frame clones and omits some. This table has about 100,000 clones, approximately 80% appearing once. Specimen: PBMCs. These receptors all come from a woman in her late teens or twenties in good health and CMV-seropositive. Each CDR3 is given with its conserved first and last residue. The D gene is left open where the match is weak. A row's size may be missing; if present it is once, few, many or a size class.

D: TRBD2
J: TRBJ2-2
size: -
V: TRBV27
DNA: TGTGCCAGCAGTCCTCGGGGGGAAGGTACCGGGGAGCTGTTTTTT
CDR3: CASSPRGEGTGELFF

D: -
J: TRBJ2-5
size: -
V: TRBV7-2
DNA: TGTGCCAGCAGCTTAGTTCCGGTTGCAGAGACCCAGTACTTC
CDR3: CASSLVPVAETQYF

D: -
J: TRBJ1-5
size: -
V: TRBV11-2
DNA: TGTGCCAGCAGCTTAGGGGCAGGGTCCGGTCAGCCCCAGCATTTT
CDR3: CASSLGAGSGQPQHF

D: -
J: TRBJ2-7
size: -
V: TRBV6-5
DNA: TGTGCCAGATTCCCGGACAGAGGCGGGTTGGGCGAGCAGTACTTC
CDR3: CARFPDRGGLGEQYF

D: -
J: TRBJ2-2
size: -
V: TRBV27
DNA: TGTGCCAGCAGTTTAACGGGCGGGGAGCTGTTTTTT
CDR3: CASSLTGGELFF

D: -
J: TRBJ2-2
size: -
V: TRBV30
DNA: TGTGCCTGGAGTGTTGGAGGGGAGGTGGTCGGCGGGGAGCTGTTTTTT
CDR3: CAWSVGGEVVGGELFF

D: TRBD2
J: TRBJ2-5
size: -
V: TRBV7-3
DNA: TGTGCCAGCAGCTTAACGTCGGGAGGCGAGACCCAGTACTTC
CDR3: CASSLTSGGETQYF

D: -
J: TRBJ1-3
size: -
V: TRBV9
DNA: TGTGCCAGCAGCGGAGCGTCTGGAAACACCATATATTTT
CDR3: CASSGASGNTIYF

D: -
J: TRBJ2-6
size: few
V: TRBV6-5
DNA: TGTGCCAGCAGTTACTCGGCTTCTGGGGCCAACGTCCTGACTTTC
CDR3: CASSYSASGANVLTF

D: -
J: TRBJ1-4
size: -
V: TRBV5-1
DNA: TGCGCCAGCAGCACCGGGAATGAAAAACTGTTTTTT
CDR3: CASSTGNEKLFF

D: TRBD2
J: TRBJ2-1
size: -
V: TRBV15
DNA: TGTGCCACCAGCAGAGCAACTAGCGGGGACAATGAGCAGTTCTTC
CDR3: CATSRATSGDNEQFF

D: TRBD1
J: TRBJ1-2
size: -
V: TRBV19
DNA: TGTGCCAGTAGTATAGGACAGGGGAATGGCTACACCTTC
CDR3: CASSIGQGNGYTF

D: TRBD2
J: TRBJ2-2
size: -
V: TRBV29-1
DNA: TGCAGCGTTGCTAGCGGGAGGGCCGGCGGGGAGCTGTTTTTT
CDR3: CSVASGRAGGELFF

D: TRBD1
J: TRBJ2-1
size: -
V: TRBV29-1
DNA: TGCAGCTCCCGACAGGGACCTTTGCAGTTCTTC
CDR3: CSSRQGPLQFF

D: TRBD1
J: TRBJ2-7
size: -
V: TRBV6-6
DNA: TGTGCCAGCAGTTACTCCGGACAGGGGTCCTACGAGCAGTACTTC
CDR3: CASSYSGQGSYEQYF

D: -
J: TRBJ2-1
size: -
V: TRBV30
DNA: TGTGCCTGGAGTGTACACCATGAGCAGTTCTTC
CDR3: CAWSVHHEQFF

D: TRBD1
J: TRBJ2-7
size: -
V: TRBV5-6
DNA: TGTGCCAGCAGTCCCGGGACAGGGGGCCTCGAGCAGTACTTC
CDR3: CASSPGTGGLEQYF

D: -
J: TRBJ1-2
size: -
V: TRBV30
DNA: TGTGCTCGGGGGGGAGACTATGGCTACACCTTC
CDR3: CARGGDYGYTF

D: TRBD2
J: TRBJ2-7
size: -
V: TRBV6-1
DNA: TGTGCCAGCAGTGAACGTCCTAGCGGGAGCTACGAGCAGTACTTC
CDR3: CASSERPSGSYEQYF

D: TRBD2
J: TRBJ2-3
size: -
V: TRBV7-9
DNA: TGTGCCAGCAGCTTAGCGAGGGGACTAGCGGCTACGCAGTATTTT
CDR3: CASSLARGLAATQYF

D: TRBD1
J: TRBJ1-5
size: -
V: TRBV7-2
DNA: TGTGCCAGCAGCTCGCAAGGACAGGGTTGTAGTCAGCCCCAGCATTTT
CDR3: CASSSQGQGCSQPQHF

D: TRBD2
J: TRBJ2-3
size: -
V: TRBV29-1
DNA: TGCGGCGTCCTGCGGGGGGAAACGCAGTATTTT
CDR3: CGVLRGETQYF

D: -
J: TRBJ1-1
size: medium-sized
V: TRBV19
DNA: TGTGCCAGTAGTAAGGAGGGCACTGAAGCTTTCTTT
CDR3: CASSKEGTEAFF

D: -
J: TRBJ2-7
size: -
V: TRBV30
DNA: TGTGCCTGGAGTGCGGGGTTAGGCCCCGAGCAGTACTTC
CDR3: CAWSAGLGPEQYF

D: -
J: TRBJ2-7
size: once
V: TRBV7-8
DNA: TGTGCCAGCAGCTCCAGACTGGAGGGGAACTACGAGCAGTACTTC
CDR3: CASSSRLEGNYEQYF

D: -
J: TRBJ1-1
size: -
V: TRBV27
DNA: TGTGCCAGCAGTTTGGGGCCGACCACTGAAGCTTTCTTT
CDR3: CASSLGPTTEAFF

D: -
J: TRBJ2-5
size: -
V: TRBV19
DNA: TGTGCCAGTAGTGCTTTCGGTTATCTGGAGACCCAGTACTTC
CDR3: CASSAFGYLETQYF

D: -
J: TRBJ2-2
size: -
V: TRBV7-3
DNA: TGTGCCAGCAGCGCACTAGCAACCGGGGAGCTGTTTTTT
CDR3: CASSALATGELFF

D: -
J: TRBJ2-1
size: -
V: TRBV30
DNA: TGTGCCTGGAGTCCCAGTTGGACTCTCCGCTCCTACAATGAGCAGTTCTTC
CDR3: CAWSPSWTLRSYNEQFF

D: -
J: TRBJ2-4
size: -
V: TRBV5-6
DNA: TGTGCCAGCAGCTTACAGCAAAACATTCAGTACTTC
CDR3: CASSLQQNIQYF

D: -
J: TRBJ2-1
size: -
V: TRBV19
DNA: TGTGCCAGTACCCCCGGCAGGGTGGGGAATGAGCAGTTCTTC
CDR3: CASTPGRVGNEQFF

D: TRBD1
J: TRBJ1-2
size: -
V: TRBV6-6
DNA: TGTGCCAGCAGTTACGGTCCACAGGGGTCTAACTATGGCTACACCTTC
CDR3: CASSYGPQGSNYGYTF

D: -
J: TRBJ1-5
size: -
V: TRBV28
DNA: TGTGCCAGCAGCCCCGGGGGGAATGGCAATCAGCCCCAGCATTTT
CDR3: CASSPGGNGNQPQHF

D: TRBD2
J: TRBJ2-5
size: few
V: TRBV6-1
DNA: TGTGCCAGCAGTGAAGCTAGCGGGAGATTGGAGACCCAGTACTTC
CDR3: CASSEASGRLETQYF

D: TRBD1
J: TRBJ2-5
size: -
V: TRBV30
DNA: TGTGCCTGGAGGACCGGGACAGGGGGTCGGGAGACCCAGTACTTC
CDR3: CAWRTGTGGRETQYF

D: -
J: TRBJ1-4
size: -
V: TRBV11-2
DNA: TGTGCCAGCAGCTGGGGGCCGACTGAAAAACTGTTTTTT
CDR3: CASSWGPTEKLFF

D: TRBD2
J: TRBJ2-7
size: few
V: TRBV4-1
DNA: TGCGCCAGCAGCCAGATAGCGGGAGGACCCTACGAGCAGTACTTC
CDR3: CASSQIAGGPYEQYF

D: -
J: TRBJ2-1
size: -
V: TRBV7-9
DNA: TGTGCCAGCACCACGACGCTCTCAACGGCGGGCAATGAGCAGTTCTTC
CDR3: CASTTTLSTAGNEQFF

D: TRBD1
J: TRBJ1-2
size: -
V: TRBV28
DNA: TGTGCCAGCGTTTCAGGGGGCCCTAGGGTGGATGGCTACACCTTC
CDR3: CASVSGGPRVDGYTF

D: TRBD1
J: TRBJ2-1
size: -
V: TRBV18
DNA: TGTGCCAGCTCACCCCGAGGGACAGGTACCGACAATGAGCAGTTCTTC
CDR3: CASSPRGTGTDNEQFF

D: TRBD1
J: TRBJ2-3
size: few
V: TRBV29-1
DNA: TGCAGCGTTGGGATGACAGGGGGACGTCGAGATACGCAGTATTTT
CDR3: CSVGMTGGRRDTQYF

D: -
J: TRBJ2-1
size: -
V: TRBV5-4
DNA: TGTGCCAGGAGGACTCCCGGGAGAATCGCCTACAATGAGCAGTTCTTC
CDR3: CARRTPGRIAYNEQFF

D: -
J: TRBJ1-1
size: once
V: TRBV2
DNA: TGTGCCAGCAGACGGGGAACTGAAGCTTTCTTT
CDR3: CASRRGTEAFF

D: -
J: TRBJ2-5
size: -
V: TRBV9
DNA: TGTGCCAGCAGCGCTCGAATATCAGATAGCGGTGGGACCCAGTACTTC
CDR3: CASSARISDSGGTQYF

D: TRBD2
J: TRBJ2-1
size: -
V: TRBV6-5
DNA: TGTGCCAGCAGCTCGACTAGCGGGCTGTACAATGAGCAGTTCTTC
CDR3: CASSSTSGLYNEQFF

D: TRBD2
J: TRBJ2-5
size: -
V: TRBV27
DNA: TGTGCCAGCAGGCGGGGGACTAGCGGACAAGAGACCCAGTACTTC
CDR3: CASRRGTSGQETQYF

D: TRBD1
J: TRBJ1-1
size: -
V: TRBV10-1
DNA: TGCGCCAGCAGTGAGAACAGGGGGCTGGGCACTGAAGCTTTCTTT
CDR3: CASSENRGLGTEAFF

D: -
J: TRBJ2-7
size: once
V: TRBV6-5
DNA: TGTGCCAGCGGGCAGGGCCTAATGGATCCCGGGCAGTACTTC
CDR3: CASGQGLMDPGQYF

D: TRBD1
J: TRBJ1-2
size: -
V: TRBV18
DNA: TGTGCCAGCTCACCCAGACAGGGGGCGGACTATGGCTACACCTTC
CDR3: CASSPRQGADYGYTF

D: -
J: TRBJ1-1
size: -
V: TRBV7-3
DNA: TGTGCCAGCAGCTTGGGTGGGGGGAGCACTGAAGCTTTCTTT
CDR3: CASSLGGGSTEAFF

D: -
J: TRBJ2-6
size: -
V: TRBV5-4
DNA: TGTGCCAGCAGCTTGGGAGTCCCTCAGGGATCGTTCGGGGCCAACGTCCTGACTTTC
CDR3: CASSLGVPQGSFGANVLTF

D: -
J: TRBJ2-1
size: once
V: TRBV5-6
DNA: TGTGCCAGCAGCTTGGGGCTAGTCCATGAGCAGTTCTTC
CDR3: CASSLGLVHEQFF

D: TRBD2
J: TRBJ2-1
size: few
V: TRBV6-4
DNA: TGTGCCAGCATCATCCTAGCGGTCTACAATGAGCAGTTCTTC
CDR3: CASIILAVYNEQFF

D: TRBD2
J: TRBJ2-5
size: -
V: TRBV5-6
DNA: TGTGCCAGCAGCGGACTTAGCGGGAGCGGCCAAGAGACCCAGTACTTC
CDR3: CASSGLSGSGQETQYF

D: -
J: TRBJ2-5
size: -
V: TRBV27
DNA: TGTGCCAGCAGTTTTGGGCCCGGGGTAGAGACCCAGTACTTC
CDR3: CASSFGPGVETQYF

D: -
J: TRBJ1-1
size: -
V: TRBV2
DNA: TGTGCCAGCAGTGAACGGGGGGCGAGTACTGAAGCTTTCTTT
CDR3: CASSERGASTEAFF

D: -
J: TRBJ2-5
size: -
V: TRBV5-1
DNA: TGCGCCAGCAGCGCGGGACAGAAAGAGACCCAGTACTTC
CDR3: CASSAGQKETQYF

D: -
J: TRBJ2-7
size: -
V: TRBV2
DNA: TGTGCCAGCAGTGTGTCCTCCTCCTACGAGCAGTACTTC
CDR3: CASSVSSSYEQYF

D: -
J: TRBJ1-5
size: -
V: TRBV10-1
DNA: TGCGCCAGCAGTGCTTCAGGGAGCAATCAGCCCCAGCATTTT
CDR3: CASSASGSNQPQHF